This T cell receptor (beta chain) emerged from a study of T cell repertoires in cytomegalovirus infection. One entry per CDR3 protein results from TCRdb running MiXCR on the reads. The data show more than 250,000 distinct CDR3 sequences, approximately 13% seen once. There are many counts of this clonotype. V was clipped by 6 bases and J by 1 base, with 25 bases between them. Germline assignment: CDR1 MDHEN and CDR2 SYDVKM. CDR3 length: 18 amino acids. What was sequenced was PBMCs. This TCR derives from a human donor in good health (CMV status not recorded). Some clones in this sample may be carry-over from other donors' samples. The chain has TRBV28 and TRBJ2-7; D is undetermined. The CDR3 DNA follows: TGTGCCAGCAGACCGAACCCCCAGAGCCTCCGGAGATCCTACGAGCAGTACTTC. Protein product: CASRPNPQSLRRSYEQYF.